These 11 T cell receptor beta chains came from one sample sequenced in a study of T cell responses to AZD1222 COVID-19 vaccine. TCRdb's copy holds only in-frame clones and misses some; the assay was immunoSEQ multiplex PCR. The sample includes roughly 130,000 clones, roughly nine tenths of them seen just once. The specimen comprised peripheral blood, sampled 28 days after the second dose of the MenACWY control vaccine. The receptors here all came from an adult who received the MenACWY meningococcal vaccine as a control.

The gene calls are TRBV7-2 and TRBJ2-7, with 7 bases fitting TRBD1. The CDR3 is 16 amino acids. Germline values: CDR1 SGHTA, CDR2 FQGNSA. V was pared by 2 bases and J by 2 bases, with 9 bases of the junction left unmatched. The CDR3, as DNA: TGTGCCAGCAGCTTAAGGGGGCTTGGGCTAACCTACGAGCAGTACTTC. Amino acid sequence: CASSLRGLGLTYEQYF.

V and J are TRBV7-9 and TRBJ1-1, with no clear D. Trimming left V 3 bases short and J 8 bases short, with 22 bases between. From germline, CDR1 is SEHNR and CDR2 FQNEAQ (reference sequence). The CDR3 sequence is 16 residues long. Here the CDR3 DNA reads TGTGCCAGCAGCTTTCCGTCCCGGCAGGCAGGTAGGGAAGCTTTCTTT. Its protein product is CASSFPSRQAGREAFF.

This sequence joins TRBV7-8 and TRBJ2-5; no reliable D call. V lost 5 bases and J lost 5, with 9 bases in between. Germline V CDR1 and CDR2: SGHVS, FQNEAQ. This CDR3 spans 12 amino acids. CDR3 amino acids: CASSPAGETQYF. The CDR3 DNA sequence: TGTGCCAGCAGCCCCGCTGGGGAGACCCAGTACTTC.

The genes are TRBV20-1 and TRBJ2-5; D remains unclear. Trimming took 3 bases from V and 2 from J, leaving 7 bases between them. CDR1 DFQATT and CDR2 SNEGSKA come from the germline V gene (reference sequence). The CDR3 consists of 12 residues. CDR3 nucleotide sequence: TGCAGTGCTAGTCCGGGTCAAGAGACCCAGTACTTC. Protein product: CSASPGQETQYF.

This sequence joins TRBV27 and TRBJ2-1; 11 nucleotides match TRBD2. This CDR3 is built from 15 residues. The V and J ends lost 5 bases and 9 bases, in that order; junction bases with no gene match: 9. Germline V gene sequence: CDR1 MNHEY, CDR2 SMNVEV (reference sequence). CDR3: CASSTQTSGKAEQFF. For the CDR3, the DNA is TGTGCCAGCAGTACCCAGACTAGCGGGAAGGCTGAGCAGTTCTTC.

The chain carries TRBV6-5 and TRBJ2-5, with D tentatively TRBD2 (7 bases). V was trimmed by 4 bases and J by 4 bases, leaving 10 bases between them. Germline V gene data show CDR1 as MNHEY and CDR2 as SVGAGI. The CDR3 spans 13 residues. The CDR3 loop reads CASSWRGGETQYF. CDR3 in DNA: TGTGCCAGCAGTTGGAGGGGGGGAGAGACCCAGTACTTC.

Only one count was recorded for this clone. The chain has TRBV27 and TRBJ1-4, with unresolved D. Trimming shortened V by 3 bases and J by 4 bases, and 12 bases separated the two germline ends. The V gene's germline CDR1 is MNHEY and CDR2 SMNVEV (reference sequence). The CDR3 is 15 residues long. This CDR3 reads CASSLGWADNEKLFF. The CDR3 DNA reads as TGTGCCAGCAGTTTGGGTTGGGCCGATAATGAAAAACTGTTTTTT.

The CDR3 loop reads CASSWTSGTYEQYF. In nucleotides, the CDR3 is TGTGCCAGCAGTTGGACTAGCGGGACCTACGAGCAGTACTTC. The V and J genes are TRBV2 and TRBJ2-7, with TRBD2 matching 12 bases. Germline V gene sequence: CDR1 SNHLY, CDR2 FYNNEI. The V and J ends lost 5 bases and 2 bases, in that order; junction bases with no gene match: 1. The CDR3 length is 14 residues.

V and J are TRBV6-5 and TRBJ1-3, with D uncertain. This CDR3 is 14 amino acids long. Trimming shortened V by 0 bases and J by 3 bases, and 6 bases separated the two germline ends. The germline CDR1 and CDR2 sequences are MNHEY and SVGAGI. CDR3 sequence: CASSYSTNGNTIYF. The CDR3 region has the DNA TGTGCCAGCAGTTACTCTACCAATGGAAACACCATATATTTT.

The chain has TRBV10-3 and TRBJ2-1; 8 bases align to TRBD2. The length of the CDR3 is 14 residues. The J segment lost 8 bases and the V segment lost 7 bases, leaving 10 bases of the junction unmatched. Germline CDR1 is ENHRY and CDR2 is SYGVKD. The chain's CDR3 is CAITGGPASDEQFF. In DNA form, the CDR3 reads TGTGCCATCACGGGGGGGCCGGCCTCCGATGAGCAGTTCTTC.

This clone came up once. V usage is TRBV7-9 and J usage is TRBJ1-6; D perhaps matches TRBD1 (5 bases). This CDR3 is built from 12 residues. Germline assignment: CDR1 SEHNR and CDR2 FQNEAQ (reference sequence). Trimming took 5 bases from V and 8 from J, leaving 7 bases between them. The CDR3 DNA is TGTGCCAGCAGCCAGACAGATTCACCCCTCCACTTT. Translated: CASSQTDSPLHF. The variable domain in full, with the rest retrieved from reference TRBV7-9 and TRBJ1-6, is DTGVSQNPRHKITKRGQNVTFRCDPISEHNRLYWYRQTLGQGPEFLTYFQNEAQLEKSRLLSDRFSAERPKGSFSTLEIQRTEQGDSAMYLCASSQTDSPLHFGNGTRLTVT.